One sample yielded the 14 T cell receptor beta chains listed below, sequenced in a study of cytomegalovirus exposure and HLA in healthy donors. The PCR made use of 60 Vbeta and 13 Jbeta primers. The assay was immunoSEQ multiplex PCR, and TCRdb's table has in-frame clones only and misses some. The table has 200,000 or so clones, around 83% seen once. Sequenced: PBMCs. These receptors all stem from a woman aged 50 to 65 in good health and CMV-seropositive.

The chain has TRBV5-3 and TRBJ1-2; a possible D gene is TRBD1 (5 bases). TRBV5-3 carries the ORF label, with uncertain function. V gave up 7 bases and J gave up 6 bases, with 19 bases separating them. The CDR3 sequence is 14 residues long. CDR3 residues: CARAIAGGIDGYTF. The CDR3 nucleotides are TGTGCCAGAGCAATTGCTGGGGGGATTGATGGCTACACCTTC.

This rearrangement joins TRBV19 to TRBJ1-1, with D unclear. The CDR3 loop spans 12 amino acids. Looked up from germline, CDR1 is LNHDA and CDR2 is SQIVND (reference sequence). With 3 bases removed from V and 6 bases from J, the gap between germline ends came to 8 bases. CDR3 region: CASSMGVPEAFF. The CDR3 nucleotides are TGTGCCAGTAGTATGGGAGTTCCTGAAGCTTTCTTT.

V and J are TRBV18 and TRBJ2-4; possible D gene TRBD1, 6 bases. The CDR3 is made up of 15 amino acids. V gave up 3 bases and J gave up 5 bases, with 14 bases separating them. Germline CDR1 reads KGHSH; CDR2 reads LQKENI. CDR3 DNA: TGTGCCAGCTCACCCAAGATGGACAGCGAAAACATTCAGTACTTC. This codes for CASSPKMDSENIQYF.

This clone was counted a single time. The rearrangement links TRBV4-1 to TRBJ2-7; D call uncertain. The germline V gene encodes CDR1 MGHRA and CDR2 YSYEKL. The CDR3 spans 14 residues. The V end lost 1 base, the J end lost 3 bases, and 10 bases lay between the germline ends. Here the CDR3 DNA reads TGCGCCAGCAGCCAAGTCCAGGCGAGCTACGAGCAGTACTTC. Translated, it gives CASSQVQASYEQYF.

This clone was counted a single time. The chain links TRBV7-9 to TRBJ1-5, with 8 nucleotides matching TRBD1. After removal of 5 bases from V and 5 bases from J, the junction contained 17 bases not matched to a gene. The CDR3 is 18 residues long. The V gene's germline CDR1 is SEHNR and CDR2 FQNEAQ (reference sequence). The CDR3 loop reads CASSPQGAAPLIDQPQHF. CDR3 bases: TGTGCCAGCAGCCCCCAGGGGGCCGCGCCCTTAATAGATCAGCCCCAGCATTTT.

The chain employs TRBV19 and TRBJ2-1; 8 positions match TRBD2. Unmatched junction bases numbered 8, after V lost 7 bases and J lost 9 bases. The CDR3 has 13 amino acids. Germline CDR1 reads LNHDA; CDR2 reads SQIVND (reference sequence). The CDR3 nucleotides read TGTGCCAGTACCCCGTCAGCGGGAGTTGAGCAGTTCTTC. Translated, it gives CASTPSAGVEQFF.

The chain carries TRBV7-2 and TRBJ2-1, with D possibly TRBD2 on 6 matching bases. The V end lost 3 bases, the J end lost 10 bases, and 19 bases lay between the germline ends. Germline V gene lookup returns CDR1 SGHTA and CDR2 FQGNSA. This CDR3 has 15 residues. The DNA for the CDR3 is TGTGCCAGCAGCTTCGGGGGTGGCCGGATGCGGGAGCAGTTCTTC. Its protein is CASSFGGGRMREQFF.

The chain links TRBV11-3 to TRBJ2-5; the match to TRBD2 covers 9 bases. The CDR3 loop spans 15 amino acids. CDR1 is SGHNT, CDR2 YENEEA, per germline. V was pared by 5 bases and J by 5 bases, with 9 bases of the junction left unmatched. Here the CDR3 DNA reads TGTGCCAGCAGCCCCCGTTTAGCGGGAGTGGAGACCCAGTACTTC. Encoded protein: CASSPRLAGVETQYF.

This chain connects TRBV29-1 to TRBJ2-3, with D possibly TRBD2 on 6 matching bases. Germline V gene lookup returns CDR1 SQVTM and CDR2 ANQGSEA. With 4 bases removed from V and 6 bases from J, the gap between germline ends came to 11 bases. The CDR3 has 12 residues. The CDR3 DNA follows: TGCAGCGTTGCATCTAGCGCGGATACGCAGTATTTT. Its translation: CSVASSADTQYF.

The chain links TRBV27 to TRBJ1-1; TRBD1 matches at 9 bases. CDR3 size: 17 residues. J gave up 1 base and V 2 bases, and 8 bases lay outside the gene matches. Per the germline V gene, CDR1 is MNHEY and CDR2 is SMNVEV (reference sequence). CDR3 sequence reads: CASSLSGQGKKNTEAFF. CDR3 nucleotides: TGTGCCAGCAGTTTAAGCGGACAGGGGAAAAAGAACACTGAAGCTTTCTTT.

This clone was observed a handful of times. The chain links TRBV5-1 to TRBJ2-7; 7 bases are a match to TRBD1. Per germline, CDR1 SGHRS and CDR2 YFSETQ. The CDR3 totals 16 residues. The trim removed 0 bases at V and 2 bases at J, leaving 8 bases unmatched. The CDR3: CASSLAPGQKAYEQYF. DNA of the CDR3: TGCGCCAGCAGCTTGGCTCCGGGACAGAAGGCCTACGAGCAGTACTTC.

CDR3 region: CASSFTGTGVPGYTF. The DNA of the CDR3 is TGTGCCAGCAGTTTCACCGGGACAGGGGTACCCGGCTACACCTTC. This chain joins TRBV6-1 and TRBJ1-2, with TRBD1 matching over 10 bases. V trimming: 5 bases; J trimming: 8 bases; junction bases outside the gene matches: 11. The CDR3 has 15 residues. Looked up from germline, CDR1 is MNHNS and CDR2 is SASEGT.

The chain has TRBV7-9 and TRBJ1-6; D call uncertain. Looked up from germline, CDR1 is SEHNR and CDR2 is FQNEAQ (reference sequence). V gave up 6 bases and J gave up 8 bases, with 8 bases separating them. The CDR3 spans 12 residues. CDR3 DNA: TGTGCCAGCAGTCGCGAGTATTCACCCCTCCACTTT. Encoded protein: CASSREYSPLHF.

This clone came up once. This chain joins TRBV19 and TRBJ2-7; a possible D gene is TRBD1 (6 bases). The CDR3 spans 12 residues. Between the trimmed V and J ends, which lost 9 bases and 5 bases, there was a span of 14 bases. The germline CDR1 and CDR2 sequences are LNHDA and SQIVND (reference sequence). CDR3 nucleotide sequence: TGTGCCAGCCAGGGGCCCCCCAACGAGCAGTACTTC. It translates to CASQGPPNEQYF.